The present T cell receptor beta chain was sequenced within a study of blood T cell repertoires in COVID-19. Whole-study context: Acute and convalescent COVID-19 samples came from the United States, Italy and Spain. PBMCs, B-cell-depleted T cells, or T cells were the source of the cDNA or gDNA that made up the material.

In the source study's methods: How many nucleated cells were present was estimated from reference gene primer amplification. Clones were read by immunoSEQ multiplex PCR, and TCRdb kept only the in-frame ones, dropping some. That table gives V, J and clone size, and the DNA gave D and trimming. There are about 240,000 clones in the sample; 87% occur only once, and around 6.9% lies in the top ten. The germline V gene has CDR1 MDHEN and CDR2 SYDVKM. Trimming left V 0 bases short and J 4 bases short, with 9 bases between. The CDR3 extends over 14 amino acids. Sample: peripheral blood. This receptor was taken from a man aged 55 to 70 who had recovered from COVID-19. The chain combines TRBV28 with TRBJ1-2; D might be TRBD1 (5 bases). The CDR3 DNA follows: TGTGCCAGCAGTTTATGGGGGGGTAGCTATGGCTACACCTTC. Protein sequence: CASSLWGGSYGYTF.